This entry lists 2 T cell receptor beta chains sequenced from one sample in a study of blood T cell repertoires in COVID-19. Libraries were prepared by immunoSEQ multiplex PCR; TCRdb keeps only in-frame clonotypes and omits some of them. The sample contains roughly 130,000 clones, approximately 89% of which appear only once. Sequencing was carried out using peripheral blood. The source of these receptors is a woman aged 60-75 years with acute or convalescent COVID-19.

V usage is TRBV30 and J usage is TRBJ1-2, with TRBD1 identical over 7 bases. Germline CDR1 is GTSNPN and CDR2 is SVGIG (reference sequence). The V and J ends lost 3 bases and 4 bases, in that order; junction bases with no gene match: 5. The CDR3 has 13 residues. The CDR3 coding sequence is TGTGCCTGGAGAAGACAGGGCGTCTATGGCTACACCTTC. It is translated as CAWRRQGVYGYTF.

The CDR3 DNA reads TGTGCCAGCAGTTACCCCTCGAGAAGGGGCAGCGGGAGCACAGATACGCAGTATTTT. It translates to CASSYPSRRGSGSTDTQYF. The chain recombines TRBV6-2 or TRBV6-3 with TRBJ2-3; D may be TRBD2 (6 bases). V lost 2 bases and J 0 bases, leaving 21 bases between the germline ends. Germline CDR1 and CDR2: MNHEY and SVGEGT. The CDR3 consists of 19 residues.